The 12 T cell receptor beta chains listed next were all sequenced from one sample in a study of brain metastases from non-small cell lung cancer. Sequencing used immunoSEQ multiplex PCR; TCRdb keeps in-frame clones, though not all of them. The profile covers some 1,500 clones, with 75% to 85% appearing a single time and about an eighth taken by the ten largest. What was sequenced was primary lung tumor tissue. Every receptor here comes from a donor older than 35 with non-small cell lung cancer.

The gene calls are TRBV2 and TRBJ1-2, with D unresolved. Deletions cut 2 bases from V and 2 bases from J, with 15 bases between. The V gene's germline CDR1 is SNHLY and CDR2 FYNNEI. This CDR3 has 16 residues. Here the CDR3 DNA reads TGTGCCAGCAGTGAAAATTCGTCAGGAGCCAACTATGGCTACACCTTC. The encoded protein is CASSENSSGANYGYTF.

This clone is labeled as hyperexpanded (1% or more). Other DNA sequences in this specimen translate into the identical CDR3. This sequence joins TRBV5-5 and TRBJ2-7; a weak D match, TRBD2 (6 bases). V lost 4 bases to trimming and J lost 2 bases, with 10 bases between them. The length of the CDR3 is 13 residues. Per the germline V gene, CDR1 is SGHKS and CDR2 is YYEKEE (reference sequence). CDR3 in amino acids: CASSGGVTYEQYF. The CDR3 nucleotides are TGTGCCAGCAGCGGCGGGGTGACCTACGAGCAGTACTTC.

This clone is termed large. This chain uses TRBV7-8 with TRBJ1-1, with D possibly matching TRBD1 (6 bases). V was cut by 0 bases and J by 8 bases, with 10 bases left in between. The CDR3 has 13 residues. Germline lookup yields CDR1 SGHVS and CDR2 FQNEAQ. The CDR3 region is CASSLARGGEAFF. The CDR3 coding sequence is TGTGCCAGCAGCTTAGCGAGGGGGGGAGAAGCTTTCTTT.

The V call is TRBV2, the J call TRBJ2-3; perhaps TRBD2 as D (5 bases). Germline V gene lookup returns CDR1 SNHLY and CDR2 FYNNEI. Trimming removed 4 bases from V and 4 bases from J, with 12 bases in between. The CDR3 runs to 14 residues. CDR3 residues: CASSGTSLADTQYF. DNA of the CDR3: TGTGCCAGCAGTGGTACTAGTCTGGCAGATACGCAGTATTTT.

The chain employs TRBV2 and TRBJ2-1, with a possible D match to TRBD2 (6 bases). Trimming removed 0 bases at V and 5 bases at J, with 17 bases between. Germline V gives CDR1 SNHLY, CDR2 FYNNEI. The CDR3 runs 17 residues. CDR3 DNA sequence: TGTGCCAGCAGTGAAGCGCTTCTAGTCGGGAGAAACAATGAGCAGTTCTTC. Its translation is CASSEALLVGRNNEQFF.

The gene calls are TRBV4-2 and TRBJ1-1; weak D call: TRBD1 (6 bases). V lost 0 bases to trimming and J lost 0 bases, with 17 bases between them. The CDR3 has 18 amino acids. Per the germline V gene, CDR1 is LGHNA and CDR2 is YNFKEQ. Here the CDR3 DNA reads TGTGCCAGCAGCCAAGACCTCGGACAGTTATCCATGAACACTGAAGCTTTCTTT. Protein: CASSQDLGQLSMNTEAFF.

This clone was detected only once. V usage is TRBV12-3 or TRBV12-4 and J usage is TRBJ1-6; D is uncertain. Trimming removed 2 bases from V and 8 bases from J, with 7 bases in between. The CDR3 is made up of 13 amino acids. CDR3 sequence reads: CASSLMGYSPLHF. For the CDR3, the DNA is TGTGCCAGCAGTTTAATGGGGTATTCACCCCTCCACTTT.

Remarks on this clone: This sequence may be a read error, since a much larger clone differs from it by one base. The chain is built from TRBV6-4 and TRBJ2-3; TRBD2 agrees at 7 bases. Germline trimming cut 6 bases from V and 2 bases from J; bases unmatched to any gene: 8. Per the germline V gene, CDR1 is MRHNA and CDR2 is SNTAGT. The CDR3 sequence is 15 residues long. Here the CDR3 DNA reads TGTGCCAGCAGCGCGGGACTAACGGACACAGATACGCAGTATTTT. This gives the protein CASSAGLTDTDTQYF.

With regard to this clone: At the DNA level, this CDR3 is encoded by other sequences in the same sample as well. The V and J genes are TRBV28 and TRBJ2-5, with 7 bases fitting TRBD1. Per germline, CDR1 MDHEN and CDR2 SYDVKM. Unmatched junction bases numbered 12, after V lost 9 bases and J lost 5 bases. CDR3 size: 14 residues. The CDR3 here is CASSRGQRRETQYF. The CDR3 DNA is TGTGCCAGTAGCAGGGGACAGCGGAGGGAGACCCAGTACTTC.

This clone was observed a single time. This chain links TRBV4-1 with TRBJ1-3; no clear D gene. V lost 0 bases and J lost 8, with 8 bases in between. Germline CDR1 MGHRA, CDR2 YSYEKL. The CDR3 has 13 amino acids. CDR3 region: CASSQDPGHTIYF. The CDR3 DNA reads TGCGCCAGCAGCCAAGATCCCGGGCACACCATATATTTT.

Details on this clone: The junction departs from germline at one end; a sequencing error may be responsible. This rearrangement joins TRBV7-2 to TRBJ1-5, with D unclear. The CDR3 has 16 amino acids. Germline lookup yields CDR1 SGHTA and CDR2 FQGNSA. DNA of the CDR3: TGTGTCAGCACCTTCTCGACCAGGCTATTCAATCAGCCCCAGCATTTT. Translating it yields CVSTFSTRLFNQPQHF.

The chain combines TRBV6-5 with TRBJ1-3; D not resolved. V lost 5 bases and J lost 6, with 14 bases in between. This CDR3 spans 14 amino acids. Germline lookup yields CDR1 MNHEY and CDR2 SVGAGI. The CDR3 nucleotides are TGTGCCAGCAGTCTGTTGGGCCTGGAAAACACCATATATTTT. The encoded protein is CASSLLGLENTIYF.